The present entry profiles one T cell receptor (beta chain) with its context. The target antigen is unknown. This entry belongs to a study of monozygotic twins with inflammatory bowel disease. General observations from the study: Using the inverse Simpson index, IBD patients had lower TCRbeta diversity than healthy co-twins. Healthy twins showed more clonotype sharing with others than IBD patients, especially patients with disease activity.

CDR3 size: 17 residues. CDR1 and CDR2 from the germline V gene are PRHDT and FYEKMQ (reference sequence). TCRdb reprocessed the 5' RACE reads and keeps a single row for each CDR3 protein, giving no DNA. The table lists about 160,000 distinct CDR3 sequences. The V and J genes are TRBV13 and TRBJ2-1; the D call of TRBD2 rests on TCRdb alone, since no DNA is present to check it. The sequence derives from a human donor with ulcerative colitis or Crohn's disease, or a healthy co-twin of an affected twin (not recorded which). Source material: blood. The CDR3: CASSLDIERESSLEQFF.